The present entry profiles one TCR beta chain with its context. Its target is unknown. The data derive from a study of cytomegalovirus exposure and HLA in healthy donors. Study results and caveats: Researchers counted roughly 150 TCR beta chains as cytomegalovirus-associated. Association with HLA alleles at 0.05 false discovery rate was found for around 15,000 TCR beta sequences in a later analysis. As a later analysis showed, a missense DCLRE1C variant was linked to trimming of TCR beta V- and J-genes.

A multiplex PCR was run with 60 Vbeta primers and 13 Jbeta primers. Profiling relied on immunoSEQ multiplex PCR, and the TCRdb table lists in-frame clones only, not all of them. This sample's table has tens of thousands of clones. V dropped 8 bases and J dropped 3 bases, with 6 bases sitting between them. The germline gives CDR1 SQVTM, CDR2 ANQGSEA. The CDR3 length is 10 residues. This TCR came from a woman aged 25-40 years in good health and CMV-seronegative. Sequencing was done on a sample of PBMCs. The rearrangement uses TRBV29-1 and TRBJ2-3; D might be TRBD2 (5 bases). DNA for the CDR3: TGCAGCACTAGGACAGATACGCAGTATTTT. Its protein is CSTRTDTQYF.